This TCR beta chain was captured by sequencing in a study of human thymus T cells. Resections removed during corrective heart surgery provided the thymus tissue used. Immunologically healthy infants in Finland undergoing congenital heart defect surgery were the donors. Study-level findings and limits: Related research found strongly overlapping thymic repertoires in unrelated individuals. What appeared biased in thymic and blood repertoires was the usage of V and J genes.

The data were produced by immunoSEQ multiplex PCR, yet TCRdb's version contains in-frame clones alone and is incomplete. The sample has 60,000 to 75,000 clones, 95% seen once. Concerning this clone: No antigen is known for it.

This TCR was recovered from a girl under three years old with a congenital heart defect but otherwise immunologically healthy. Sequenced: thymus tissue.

CDR3 in DNA: TGTGCCAGCAGTGAATATGGAAAGGGGAGCTCTGGAAACACCATATATTTT. Its protein product is CASSEYGKGSSGNTIYF. The rearrangement uses TRBV25-1 and TRBJ1-3; the D gene is possibly TRBD1 (5 bases). The CDR3 totals 17 residues. The V gene's germline CDR1 is MGHDK and CDR2 SYGVNS. Between the trimmed V and J ends, which lost 0 bases and 0 bases, there was a span of 12 bases.